This T cell receptor (beta chain) was documented in a study of a mutant IDH1 vaccine in newly diagnosed glioma (TCRdb year 2021). For context, the study as a whole: In the chemotherapy-containing groups, vaccination started alongside temozolomide cycles, whereas in patients who had radiotherapy alone it started 4-6 weeks after radiotherapy. Of the approximately 34 treated patients, around 60% were male and roughly 40% were female, and a mean age of roughly 40 years was recorded. Before enrollment, patients had received standard therapy of radiotherapy alone, temozolomide alone, or radiochemotherapy with temozolomide; most received the combination. Visit V12 was the week-35 safety follow-up and visit V13 was the week-47 end of study. Peripheral blood was drawn at six visits: V03 (baseline), V05, V07, V10, V12 and V13. For exploratory analyses, longitudinal TCRB deep sequencing was carried out in 25 to 30 treated patients wherever samples were available. Summary of the overall study and its limitations: The authors stated that sample limitations prevented analyses of patient blood samples from being reproduced. Immune responses induced by the vaccine were seen in over 90% of patients across multiple MHC alleles. Selection of PBMC samples for TCRB deep sequencing was based on availability. No apparent relationship was observed between pseudoprogression and alterations in the top peripheral T cell clonotypes detected by TCRB sequencing.

Comment on this clone: There is no known antigen for this receptor. Within one base of it there is no much larger clone, and no base qualities were kept.

To prepare the library, the immunoSEQ multiplex PCR assay was applied. Following the manufacturer's protocol, the hsTCRB Kit was used to amplify rearranged TCR beta chain sequences. An Illumina MiSeq was used to sequence the TCRB libraries. The original pipeline was this. The proprietary platform of the kit vendor was used for demultiplexing, trimming and gene mapping. TCRdb retrieved this table from immuneACCESS and kept in-frame rearrangements only. Not all clones are present; in checked studies, unresolved V genes account for under half, and no reason is known for the remainder. V, J and clone size were drawn from that table, and D and trimming were deduced from the DNA. The sample table shows 30,000 to 40,000 clones, and approximately 89% are seen once. Jointly, the top ten make up 2% to 2.5% of the sample. The time point label on this specimen signifies: week 47, end of study. Each vaccine dose was 300 ug of a 20-mer mutant IDH1 peptide in Montanide, given subcutaneously with topical imiquimod. Patients received eight vaccinations in weeks 1, 3, 5, 7, 11, 15, 19 and 23, corresponding to visits V03 through V10. The donors had newly diagnosed IDH1-mutant astrocytomas of WHO grade 3 or 4 that showed loss of nuclear ATRX. The samples were drawn from NOA16, a multicentre, single-arm, open-label phase I trial in Germany that tested a mutant IDH1 peptide vaccine in humans for the first time. Genomic DNA for TCRB sequencing was extracted from EDTA blood using the DNeasy Blood and Tissue Kit.

In the germline V gene (reference sequence), CDR1 corresponds to LNHDA and CDR2 to SQIVND. The junction shows trimming of 5 bases on V and 5 bases on J, and the gene matches do not reach 7 bases of it. From the cysteine through the phenylalanine, the CDR3 covers 14 amino acids. Solely the CDR3 DNA is kept, with 42 bases framed from the first base. The rearranged chain carries TRBV19 and TRBJ2-5, with TRBD1 matching 8 junction bases. This sequence originates from a man in his forties with glioma. Material: PBMCs, obtained from a glioma patient whose treatment included an IDH1 peptide vaccine. The nucleotide sequence is given as TGTGCCAGTAGTGCTCGGACAGGGAGCGAGACCCAGTACTTC. Translated, it reads CASSARTGSETQYF. The variable domain in full, with residues beyond the CDR3 obtained from the reference TRBV19 and TRBJ2-5 genes, is DGGITQSPKYLFRKEGQNVTLSCEQNLNHDAMYWYRQDPGQGLRLIYYSQIVNDFQKGDIAEGYSVSREKKESFPLTVTSAQKNPTAFYLCASSARTGSETQYFGPGTRLLVL.